This TCR beta chain stems from a study of blood T cell repertoires in COVID-19. The repertoire was sequenced with immunoSEQ multiplex PCR; TCRdb's copy has only in-frame clones and lacks some. Of some 100,000 clones listed, roughly 92% were seen once; the top ten hold 5% to 6%. The ends lost 3 bases at V and 7 bases at J; junction bases unmatched: 8. Germline V gene data show CDR1 as LNHDA and CDR2 as SQIVND (reference sequence). The CDR3 length is 15 residues. The clonotype comes from a man between 50 and 59 years old with active COVID-19. V and J are TRBV19 and TRBJ2-3; 9 nucleotides align to TRBD1. Input material: peripheral blood. CDR3 nucleotide sequence: TGTGCCAGTAGTATCCGGGACAGGGACTTGAATACGCAGTATTTT. Its protein is CASSIRDRDLNTQYF.